The next 18 T cell receptor beta chains were all read from a single sample in a study of T cell repertoires in cytomegalovirus infection. TCRdb recomputed calls from the reads with MiXCR, one row per CDR3 protein. The repertoire holds roughly 630,000 distinct CDR3 sequences, approximately 24% seen once, with around 7.6% in the top ten. The sample was CD8+ T cells from PBMCs. All receptors come from a human donor in good health (CMV status not recorded). Some clones in this sample may be carry-over from other donors' samples.

This clonotype was seen a handful of times. The V gene is TRBV12-3 or TRBV12-4, the J gene TRBJ2-1; 11 nucleotides line up with TRBD2. V was clipped by 2 bases and J by 3 bases; unmatched bases: 12. The CDR3 is made up of 19 amino acids. The CDR3 region is CASSLRGAVGTSGYNEQFF. The CDR3, as DNA: TGTGCCAGCAGTTTAAGGGGGGCTGTTGGGACTAGCGGCTACAATGAGCAGTTCTTC.

In this sample, this clonotype turned up a few times. The V gene is TRBV6-6, the J gene TRBJ2-1, with D tentatively TRBD1 (5 bases). Trimming removed 2 bases at V and 0 bases at J, with 11 bases between. Germline CDR1 is MNHNY and CDR2 is SVGAGI (reference sequence). This CDR3 comprises 16 residues. DNA of the CDR3: TGTGCCAGCAGTTACATTAGGGGTAGCTCCTACAATGAGCAGTTCTTC. Amino acids: CASSYIRGSSYNEQFF.

This clonotype was found many times. V gene TRBV7-8 combines with J gene TRBJ1-5; possibly TRBD1 for D (5 bases). The CDR3 covers 15 residues. V shed 4 bases and J shed 4 bases, with 14 bases lying between them. Germline-derived CDR1 and CDR2 are SGHVS and FQNEAQ. The CDR3 DNA sequence: TGTGCCAGCAGCTCCCTCGTGGGGGGGAATCAGCCCCAGCATTTT. This sequence encodes CASSSLVGGNQPQHF.

This clonotype was picked up many times. V usage is TRBV7-2 and J usage is TRBJ2-5; TRBD2 might be the D (6 bases). The V end lost 5 bases, the J end lost 3 bases, and 16 bases lay between the germline ends. CDR1 is SGHTA and CDR2 is FQGNSA in the germline V gene. CDR3 length equals 15 residues. DNA for the CDR3: TGTGCCAGCAGCCCCCAGGGAGGTTTGGAAGAGACCCAGTACTTC. Amino acids: CASSPQGGLEETQYF.

The CDR3 is CASSEYQGQPQHF. CDR3 in DNA: TGTGCCAGCAGTGAATATCAGGGTCAGCCCCAGCATTTT. The V gene is TRBV2, the J gene TRBJ1-5; maybe TRBD1 (5 bases). The CDR3 consists of 13 residues. Trimming took 2 bases from V and 6 from J, leaving 8 bases between them. Germline V lookup: CDR1 SNHLY, CDR2 FYNNEI. The whole variable domain, filled in from reference TRBV2 and TRBJ1-5, reads EPEVTQTPSHQVTQMGQEVILRCVPISNHLYFYWYRQILGQKVEFLVSFYNNEISEKSEIFDDQFSVERPDGSNFTLKIRSTKLEDSAMYFCASSEYQGQPQHFGDGTRLSIL.

The CDR3 is CASSNSGELFF. The CDR3 DNA reads as TGTGCCAGCAGTAACTCGGGGGAGCTGTTTTTT. The chain combines TRBV5-5 with TRBJ2-2; D unclear. The CDR3 loop spans 11 amino acids. Trimming pared 5 bases from V and 8 bases from J, leaving 7 bases between. Per germline, CDR1 SGHKS and CDR2 YYEKEE (reference sequence).

The chain uses TRBV5-6 and TRBJ1-2, with D unclear. CDR1 and CDR2 from the germline V gene are SGHDT and YYEEEE. The CDR3 is 12 residues long. V lost 4 bases, J lost 8 bases, and 12 bases lay in between. The CDR3 region is CASSEQRRGYTF. As DNA, the CDR3 is TGTGCCAGCAGCGAACAAAGACGAGGCTACACCTTC.

Turning to this clonotype: This may stem from a read error, because a much larger clone lies one nucleotide away. The chain employs TRBV6-1 and TRBJ2-5; D possibly corresponds to TRBD2 (6 bases). The germline V gene encodes CDR1 MNHNS and CDR2 SASEGT. The CDR3 length is 14 residues. In nucleotides, the CDR3 is TGTGCCAGCAGAACTCTAGCGACCCAAGAGACCCGGTACTTC. It codes for CASRTLATQETRYF.

This clonotype was picked up many times. The chain carries TRBV7-9 and TRBJ2-3; D not resolved. Per the germline V gene, CDR1 is SEHNR and CDR2 is FQNEAQ (reference sequence). V was clipped by 5 bases and J by 4 bases, with 16 bases between them. This CDR3 has 15 amino acids. The CDR3 is CASSPNWKGADTQYF. The CDR3, as DNA: TGTGCCAGCAGCCCCAACTGGAAGGGCGCAGATACGCAGTATTTT.

As for this clonotype: At one of its ends the junction is not consistent with the germline gene, which may arise from a read error. The CDR3: CSVQDRTYGYTF. CDR3 in DNA: TGCAGCGTTCAAGACAGGACATATGGCTACACCTTC. This chain connects TRBV29-1 to TRBJ1-2; possibly TRBD1 for D (6 bases). This CDR3 comprises 12 residues. Germline loops: CDR1 SQVTM, CDR2 ANQGSEA.

On this clonotype: A clone one base away is much larger, so this may be a read error. The genes are TRBV28 and TRBJ2-6; 7 bases match TRBD1. The CDR3 spans 20 residues. CDR1 and CDR2 from the germline V gene are MDHEN and SYDVKM. The DNA of the CDR3 is TGTGTCAGCAGTTCCGTACTCCGGGACAGCGCCCGCTCTGGGGCCAACGTCCTGACTTTC. It specifies CVSSSVLRDSARSGANVLTF.

This clonotype was counted a few times. V gene TRBV18 combines with J gene TRBJ2-3; perhaps TRBD1 as D (6 bases). The V gene lost 3 bases and the J gene lost 6 bases, with 13 bases spanning the gap. The CDR3 consists of 14 residues. Germline V gives CDR1 KGHSH, CDR2 LQKENI. The CDR3 here is CASSPLDDRDTQYF. In DNA, the CDR3 is TGTGCCAGCTCACCCCTTGACGACAGGGATACGCAGTATTTT.

This chain uses TRBV28 with TRBJ2-3; D is perhaps TRBD2 (5 bases). The CDR3 length is 16 residues. The germline gives CDR1 MDHEN, CDR2 SYDVKM. Trimming took 4 bases from V and 4 from J, leaving 18 bases between them. CDR3 loop: CASSSPRKGSADTQYF. CDR3 in DNA: TGTGCCAGCAGTTCGCCCCGGAAGGGTAGCGCAGATACGCAGTATTTT.

V gene TRBV6-2 or TRBV6-3 combines with J gene TRBJ2-3; no firm D call. Trimming cost V 0 bases and J 4 bases, with 5 bases left between them. The CDR3 spans 13 residues. Germline-derived CDR1 and CDR2 are MNHEY and SVGEGT. The CDR3 spells CASSYSGPDTQYF. The CDR3 nucleotides read TGTGCCAGCAGTTACTCCGGGCCAGATACGCAGTATTTT.

The genes are TRBV14 and TRBJ1-6; 12 bases map to TRBD1. V shed 5 bases, J shed 16 bases, and the junction held 18 bases outside the gene matches. The CDR3 has 17 amino acids. Per the germline V gene, CDR1 is SGHDN and CDR2 is FVKESK. The CDR3 coding sequence is TGTGCCAGCAGCACCCCCCGCGGGGACAGGGGGCGACCCCTTCTCCACTTT. It encodes CASSTPRGDRGRPLLHF.

CDR3 loop: CASSIDSSGGYNEQFF. CDR3 nucleotides: TGTGCCAGTAGTATAGATTCTAGCGGGGGGTACAATGAGCAGTTCTTC. The chain uses TRBV19 and TRBJ2-1, with 11 bases fitting TRBD2. Germline CDR1 is LNHDA and CDR2 is SQIVND (reference sequence). This CDR3 contains 16 residues. V was clipped by 0 bases and J by 4 bases; unmatched bases: 2.

The rearrangement links TRBV7-2 to TRBJ1-2, with no clear D. The CDR3 is 13 residues long. Trimming removed 5 bases from V and 8 bases from J, with 15 bases in between. Germline V gene data show CDR1 as SGHTA and CDR2 as FQGNSA. CDR3 sequence: CASSPAGVEGYTF. The CDR3 coding sequence is TGTGCCAGCAGCCCAGCCGGTGTGGAAGGCTACACCTTC.

Many counts were recorded for this clonotype. The gene calls are TRBV11-2 and TRBJ2-2, with 7 bases aligning to TRBD2. With 0 bases clipped from V and 6 bases from J, the junction kept 4 bases outside the gene matches. CDR3 size: 15 residues. Germline CDR1 SGHAT, CDR2 FQNNGV. CDR3 residues: CASSLERLAAGELFF. CDR3 DNA sequence: TGTGCCAGCAGCTTAGAAAGGCTAGCGGCCGGGGAGCTGTTTTTT.